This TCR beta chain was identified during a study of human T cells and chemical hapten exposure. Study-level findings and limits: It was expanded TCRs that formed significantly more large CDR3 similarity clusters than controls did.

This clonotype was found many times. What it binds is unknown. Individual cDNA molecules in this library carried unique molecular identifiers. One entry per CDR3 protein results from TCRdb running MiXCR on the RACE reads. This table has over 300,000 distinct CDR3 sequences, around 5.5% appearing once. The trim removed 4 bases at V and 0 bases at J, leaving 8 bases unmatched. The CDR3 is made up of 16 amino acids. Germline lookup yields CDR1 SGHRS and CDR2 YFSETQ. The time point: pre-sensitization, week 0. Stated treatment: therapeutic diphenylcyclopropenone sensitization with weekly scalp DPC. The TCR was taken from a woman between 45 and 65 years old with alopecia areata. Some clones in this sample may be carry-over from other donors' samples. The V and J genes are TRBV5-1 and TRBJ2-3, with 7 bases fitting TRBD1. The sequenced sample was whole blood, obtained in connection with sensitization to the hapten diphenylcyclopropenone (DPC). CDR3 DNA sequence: TGCGCCAGCAGCCATCCACAGGGGACGAGCACAGATACGCAGTATTTT. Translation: CASSHPQGTSTDTQYF.